Following are 18 T cell receptor beta chains from one sample sequenced in a study of T cells expressing NK-cell markers. From its re-call of the 5' RACE reads, TCRdb lists each CDR3 protein once, without DNA. The table lists hundreds of thousands of distinct CDR3 sequences. Sequencing was performed on blood T cells: a sorted CD56 or NKG2C T cell subset, CD4+ or CD8+ T cells, or bulk PBMC T cells (not recorded which). Source of these receptors: a man aged 18-30 years in good health.

V is TRBV11-2 and J is TRBJ1-1. This CDR3 comprises 16 residues. The V gene's germline CDR1 is SGHAT and CDR2 FQNNGV. The CDR3 region is CASSLGYAGGDTEAFF.

V and J are TRBV29-1 and TRBJ2-3. The CDR3 consists of 11 residues. Germline V gives CDR1 SQVTM, CDR2 ANQGSEA. The CDR3 region is CSAGNTDTQYF.

The chain recombines TRBV11-3 with TRBJ2-1; the D call from TCRdb, TRBD1, cannot be confirmed without DNA. Germline CDR1 is SGHNT and CDR2 is YENEEA. The CDR3 consists of 13 residues. CDR3 residues: CASSARQYNEQFF.

The chain carries TRBV30 and TRBJ2-1; there is no DNA to check the TCRdb D call of TRBD2. CDR1 is GTSNPN and CDR2 is SVGIG in the germline V gene (reference sequence). The CDR3 spans 17 residues. The CDR3 is CAGRQLAGGSSYNEQFF.

The rearrangement uses TRBV7-2 and TRBJ2-1; without DNA, the TCRdb call of TRBD1 cannot be checked. CDR1 is SGHTA and CDR2 is FQGNSA in the germline V gene. The CDR3 loop spans 12 amino acids. CDR3 in amino acids: CASSTGDVRQFF.

The V call is TRBV5-1, the J call TRBJ1-2; as DNA is missing, the TRBD1 call by TCRdb cannot be tested. Germline CDR1 SGHRS, CDR2 YFSETQ. The CDR3 has 16 amino acids. CDR3 residues: CASSSGQGRADYGYTF.

CDR3 residues: CASSQDRLDAGELFF. The chain links TRBV4-2 to TRBJ2-2; TCRdb reports TRBD2, a call that lacks DNA to check it against. CDR3 length: 15 residues. CDR1 LGHNA and CDR2 YNFKEQ come from the germline V gene.

The chain has TRBV4-3 and TRBJ1-3. The germline gives CDR1 LGHNA, CDR2 YSLEER. The CDR3 has 15 residues. CDR3 protein: CASSQDGDSGNTIYF.

The CDR3 loop reads CASSARTAHPQETQYF. This chain connects TRBV6-1 to TRBJ2-5; the TRBD1 assignment by TCRdb is unverifiable without DNA. This CDR3 is 16 amino acids long. CDR1 is MNHNS and CDR2 is SASEGT in the germline V gene.

The CDR3 is CSADDRGGSTDTQYF. The V and J genes are TRBV29-1 and TRBJ2-3; TCRdb outputs TRBD1, but without DNA this stays unchecked. From germline, CDR1 is SQVTM and CDR2 ANQGSEA. The length of the CDR3 is 15 residues.

The chain combines TRBV6-5 with TRBJ2-1; the TCRdb call, TRBD2, lacks DNA for checking. The CDR3 contains 17 residues. Germline CDR1 is MNHEY and CDR2 is SVGAGI. The CDR3 spells CASSYVRLAAMYDEQFF.

The rearrangement joins TRBV28 to TRBJ1-5; the TRBD1 assignment by TCRdb is unverifiable without DNA. The CDR3 is 12 amino acids. Looked up from germline, CDR1 is MDHEN and CDR2 is SYDVKM. The CDR3 is CASVTGNQPQHF.

This chain uses TRBV7-6 with TRBJ2-5; TCRdb's assignment of TRBD2 cannot be checked, as there is no DNA. The CDR3 contains 17 residues. Germline V gene data show CDR1 as SGHVS and CDR2 as FNYEAQ. The chain's CDR3 is CASSKGLAGGPWETQYF.

The chain is built from TRBV12-3 or TRBV12-4 and TRBJ1-2; TCRdb picks TRBD1, but there is no DNA to check that call. CDR3 length: 15 residues. CDR3 region: CASSYPPRGGYGYTF.

CDR3: CASAWRDSHYGYTF. The chain uses TRBV5-6 and TRBJ1-2; as DNA is missing, the TRBD1 call by TCRdb cannot be tested. The CDR3 sequence is 14 residues long. Germline assignment: CDR1 SGHDT and CDR2 YYEEEE.

This chain links TRBV7-2 with TRBJ2-1; with no DNA, the TCRdb D assignment of TRBD1 cannot be verified. Germline loops: CDR1 SGHTA, CDR2 FQGNSA. The CDR3 has 16 amino acids. The CDR3 is CASSLRSGRTYNEQFF.

The chain has TRBV12-3 or TRBV12-4 and TRBJ2-5; lacking DNA, the TRBD2 call made by TCRdb goes unchecked. The CDR3 has 18 residues. This CDR3 reads CASSLDPTGLAGKETQYF.

The rearrangement joins TRBV2 to TRBJ1-1. CDR3 size: 13 residues. Germline values: CDR1 SNHLY, CDR2 FYNNEI. The CDR3 sequence is CASSVSPGTEAFF.